Below, 21 T cell receptor beta chains from the same sample are listed, as sequenced in a study of CD8 T cells in Susac syndrome. The RNA, roughly 0.45 to 1 ug, was put through reverse transcription using random hexamers. From the immunoSEQ multiplex PCR reads, TCRdb called clonotypes with MiXCR, one entry per CDR3 protein. Here the sample spans 100,000 to 150,000 distinct CDR3 sequences, around 94% being singletons. The sequenced material came from CD8+ T cells from PBMCs. Receptor source: a human donor with Susac syndrome.

This chain joins TRBV9 and TRBJ2-6; D gene unclear. CDR1 SGDLS and CDR2 YYNGEE come from the germline V gene. There are 17 residues in the CDR3. Trimming removed 2 bases from V and 0 bases from J, with 12 bases in between. CDR3 nucleotides: TGTGCCAGCAGCGTTAATCTAGGCCTCTCTGGGGCCAACGTCCTGACTTTC. Protein product: CASSVNLGLSGANVLTF. Using reference TRBV9 and TRBJ2-6 for the parts outside the CDR3, the full variable domain is DSGVTQTPKHLITATGQRVTLRCSPRSGDLSVYWYQQSLDQGLQFLIQYYNGEERAKGNILERFSAQQFPDLHSELNLSSLELGDSALYFCASSVNLGLSGANVLTFGAGSRLTVL.

The count of this clonotype is one. V gene TRBV6-5 combines with J gene TRBJ2-7; TRBD2 is a possible D gene (6 bases). Germline V gives CDR1 MNHEY, CDR2 SVGAGI. Trimming shortened V by 2 bases and J by 7 bases, and 12 bases separated the two germline ends. CDR3 length: 13 residues. CDR3 in DNA: TGTGCCAGCAGTTACGGGTTGGAGGGAGAGCAGTACTTC. Translation: CASSYGLEGEQYF.

The rearrangement links TRBV12-5 to TRBJ1-4, with TRBD1 identical over 7 bases. The CDR3 loop spans 16 amino acids. Germline V lookup: CDR1 LGHNT, CDR2 FRNRAP. With V trimmed by 1 base and J by 4 bases, 6 bases remained unmatched. The CDR3 protein is CASGLGQGYSNEKLFF. The CDR3 region has the DNA TGTGCTAGTGGTTTGGGACAGGGCTATAGTAATGAAAAACTGTTTTTT. The full variable domain, its missing parts supplied by reference TRBV12-5 and TRBJ1-4, is DARVTQTPRHKVTEMGQEVTMRCQPILGHNTVFWYRQTMMQGLELLAYFRNRAPLDDSGMPKDRFSAEMPDATLATLKIQPSEPRDSAVYFCASGLGQGYSNEKLFFGSGTQLSVL.

J is TRBJ2-7 and V is TRBV7-8; perhaps TRBD1 as D (5 bases). CDR1 and CDR2 (germline): SGHVS, FQNEAQ. This CDR3 has 11 residues. The V end lost 11 bases, the J end lost 6 bases, and 14 bases lay between the germline ends. DNA for the CDR3: TGTGCCTCTCGAAGGGGATCCGAGCAGTACTTC. This sequence encodes CASRRGSEQYF.

J is TRBJ1-1 and V is TRBV5-6; D gene unclear. This CDR3 spans 14 amino acids. V lost 2 bases and J lost 7, with 15 bases in between. Germline V gene data show CDR1 as SGHDT and CDR2 as YYEEEE. DNA of the CDR3: TGTGCCAGCAGCTTCCGCCGGACGGGAGTTGAAGCTTTCTTT. Residues: CASSFRRTGVEAFF.

The chain recombines TRBV15 with TRBJ1-3, with D possibly TRBD1 on 6 matching bases. Trimming left V 5 bases short and J 0 bases short, with 11 bases between. The CDR3 length is 15 residues. From germline, CDR1 is LNHNV and CDR2 YYDKDF (reference sequence). CDR3 DNA: TGTGCCACCAGCGAAGAAGGGGGCTCTGGAAACACCATATATTTT. Protein product: CATSEEGGSGNTIYF.

V usage is TRBV29-1 and J usage is TRBJ2-1, with 9 bases fitting TRBD2. The length of the CDR3 is 13 residues. Germline CDR1 reads SQVTM; CDR2 reads ANQGSEA. J gave up 8 bases and V 3 bases, and 5 bases lay outside the gene matches. CDR3: CSVEGGRAYEQFF. The CDR3 DNA reads as TGCAGCGTTGAGGGCGGGAGGGCCTATGAGCAGTTCTTC.

The chain recombines TRBV12-3 or TRBV12-4 with TRBJ1-2; 8 bases agree with TRBD1. The CDR3 covers 14 residues. Trimming removed 6 bases from V and 8 bases from J; junction bases left unmatched: 11. CDR3 nucleotide sequence: TGTGCCAGCAGCGACAGGGGTGGGGTTCAGGGCTACACCTTC. Protein sequence: CASSDRGGVQGYTF.

The chain carries TRBV14 and TRBJ1-2; D gene unclear. With 0 bases removed from V and 2 bases from J, the gap between germline ends came to 10 bases. CDR1 and CDR2 (germline): SGHDN, FVKESK. This CDR3 contains 15 residues. CDR3 amino acids: CASSQDPRRNYGYTF. The CDR3 DNA reads TGTGCCAGCAGCCAAGATCCTCGACGAAACTATGGCTACACCTTC. Full variable domain (outside the CDR3, taken from reference TRBV14 and TRBJ1-2): EAGVTQFPSHSVIEKGQTVTLRCDPISGHDNLYWYRRVMGKEIKFLLHFVKESKQDESGMPNNRFLAERTGGTYSTLKVQPAELEDSGVYFCASSQDPRRNYGYTFGSGTRLTVV.

This chain uses TRBV30 with TRBJ1-2; 9 bases match TRBD1. Trimming cost V 5 bases and J 0 bases; bases outside gene matches: 4. The CDR3 sequence is 14 residues long. Germline V gene data show CDR1 as GTSNPN and CDR2 as SVGIG (reference sequence). The CDR3 sequence is CAWGTGGANYGYTF. In DNA, the CDR3 is TGTGCCTGGGGTACAGGGGGCGCTAACTATGGCTACACCTTC.

The chain links TRBV12-3 or TRBV12-4 to TRBJ1-6; no firm D call. The CDR3 consists of 15 residues. The ends were cut back, 5 bases at V and 10 bases at J, with 18 bases in the middle. DNA of the CDR3: TGTGCCAGCAGTCGGTCGGGATCCCTCCTGTCACCCCTCCACTTT. Protein sequence: CASSRSGSLLSPLHF.

The chain is built from TRBV12-3 or TRBV12-4 and TRBJ1-2; D remains unclear. This CDR3 contains 13 residues. Trimming took 6 bases from V and 2 from J, leaving 10 bases between them. CDR3 nucleotide sequence: TGTGCCAGCAGGGAACGAACAAACTATGGCTACACCTTC. This codes for CASRERTNYGYTF.

The CDR3 region has the DNA TGTGCCAGCAGTCAGGGATTCGGATGGACTGAAGCTTTCTTT. Amino acid sequence: CASSQGFGWTEAFF. This chain links TRBV6-5 with TRBJ1-1, with a possible D match to TRBD1 (5 bases). Trimming cost V 5 bases and J 5 bases, with 15 bases left between them. CDR1 is MNHEY, CDR2 SVGAGI, per germline. There are 14 residues in the CDR3.

CDR3 coding DNA: TGCAGTGCTAGTCGAGGCCTGGAGAGTCAGCCCCAGCATTTT. This sequence encodes CSASRGLESQPQHF. This chain uses TRBV20-1 with TRBJ1-5, with unresolved D. The V and J ends lost 3 bases and 6 bases respectively, with 15 bases between them. Germline-derived CDR1 and CDR2 are DFQATT and SNEGSKA (reference sequence). The CDR3 is 14 amino acids.

The chain recombines TRBV29-1 with TRBJ1-1; no clear D. Germline CDR1 reads SQVTM; CDR2 reads ANQGSEA. The CDR3 totals 12 residues. V lost 4 bases and J 2 bases, leaving 8 bases between the germline ends. The CDR3 DNA reads TGCAGCGTTGGGCTTGAAAACACTGAAGCTTTCTTT. Translation: CSVGLENTEAFF.

V is TRBV6-4 and J is TRBJ1-2, with D maybe TRBD1 (5 bases). V dropped 6 bases and J dropped 3 bases, with 14 bases sitting between them. CDR1 is MRHNA and CDR2 is SNTAGT in the germline V gene. CDR3 size: 14 residues. The CDR3 reads CASRGPGAHYGYTF. In DNA form, the CDR3 reads TGTGCCAGCAGGGGACCCGGGGCCCACTATGGCTACACCTTC.

The rearrangement links TRBV20-1 to TRBJ2-1; 13 nucleotides line up with TRBD2. J was trimmed by 6 bases and V by 3 bases; bases with no gene match: 5. The CDR3 is 15 residues long. Germline V gene data show CDR1 as DFQATT and CDR2 as SNEGSKA (reference sequence). The CDR3 region is CSASERLAGGNEQFF. For the CDR3, the DNA is TGCAGTGCTAGCGAGAGACTAGCGGGGGGCAATGAGCAGTTCTTC.

This chain links TRBV12-3 or TRBV12-4 with TRBJ1-4, with D unresolved. CDR3 size: 13 residues. V was clipped by 3 bases and J by 8 bases, with 10 bases between them. As DNA, the CDR3 is TGTGCCAGCAGTTTGCAAGGCGGGGAAAAACTGTTTTTT. Its protein product is CASSLQGGEKLFF.

The chain combines TRBV9 with TRBJ2-3; D may be TRBD2 (6 bases). The V end lost 1 base, the J end lost 4 bases, and 10 bases lay between the germline ends. Germline CDR1 reads SGDLS; CDR2 reads YYNGEE. The CDR3 is 14 residues long. The CDR3 region is CASSVFGGADTQYF. The DNA for the CDR3 is TGTGCCAGCAGCGTATTCGGGGGAGCAGATACGCAGTATTTT. The variable domain in full, completed from reference TRBV9 and TRBJ2-3, reads DSGVTQTPKHLITATGQRVTLRCSPRSGDLSVYWYQQSLDQGLQFLIQYYNGEERAKGNILERFSAQQFPDLHSELNLSSLELGDSALYFCASSVFGGADTQYFGPGTRLTVL.

The J gene is TRBJ1-2, the V gene TRBV7-2, with D perhaps TRBD1 (6 bases). The V gene lost 5 bases and the J gene lost 3 bases, with 10 bases spanning the gap. This CDR3 comprises 13 residues. Germline values: CDR1 SGHTA, CDR2 FQGNSA. Here the CDR3 reads CASSVGQYYGYTF. The CDR3 nucleotides are TGTGCCAGCAGCGTAGGACAGTACTATGGCTACACCTTC.

This clonotype was observed a handful of times. This chain connects TRBV11-2 to TRBJ2-3; D is perhaps TRBD1 or TRBD2 (5 bases each). The V end was cut by 5 bases, the J end by 10 bases, with 19 bases between. The CDR3 consists of 14 residues. Germline CDR1 reads SGHAT; CDR2 reads FQNNGV. The CDR3 DNA is TGTGCCAGCAGCCCCGGGACGGCGTTCTCTTCGCAGTATTTT. Protein sequence: CASSPGTAFSSQYF.